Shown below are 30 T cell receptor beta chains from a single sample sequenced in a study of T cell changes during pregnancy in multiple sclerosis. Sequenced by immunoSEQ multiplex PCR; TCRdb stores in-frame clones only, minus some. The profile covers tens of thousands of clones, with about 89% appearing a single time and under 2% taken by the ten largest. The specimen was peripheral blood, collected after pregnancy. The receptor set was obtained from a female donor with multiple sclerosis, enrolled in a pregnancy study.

As DNA, the CDR3 is TGCAGCGTCCTGGGGCAGACTAACTATGGCTACACCTTC. Translated, it gives CSVLGQTNYGYTF. The chain couples TRBV29-1 to TRBJ1-2; weak D call: TRBD1 (5 bases). The CDR3 covers 13 residues. Between the trimmed V and J ends, which lost 6 bases and 0 bases, there was a span of 11 bases. Germline V gives CDR1 SQVTM, CDR2 ANQGSEA.

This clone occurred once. The CDR3 bases are TGTGCCAGTTCGAATACCCCCAGGGCTGAATCTTATCTTGCTGAAGCTTTCTTT. The encoded protein is CASSNTPRAESYLAEAFF. This chain uses TRBV19 with TRBJ1-1; D is perhaps TRBD1 (5 bases). The CDR3 is made up of 18 amino acids. Germline loops: CDR1 LNHDA, CDR2 SQIVND (reference sequence). Trimming cost V 8 bases and J 6 bases, with 31 bases left between them.

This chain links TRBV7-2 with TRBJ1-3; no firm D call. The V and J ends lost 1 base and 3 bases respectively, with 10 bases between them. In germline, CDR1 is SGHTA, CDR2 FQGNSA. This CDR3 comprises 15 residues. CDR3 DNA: TGTGCCAGCAGCTTAGGAGGGCTTTATGGAAACACCATATATTTT. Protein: CASSLGGLYGNTIYF. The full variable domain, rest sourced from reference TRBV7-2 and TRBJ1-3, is GAGVSQSPSNKVTEKGKDVELRCDPISGHTALYWYRQSLGQGLEFLIYFQGNSAPDKSGLPSDRFSAERTGGSVSTLTIQRTQQEDSAVYLCASSLGGLYGNTIYFGEGSWLTVV.

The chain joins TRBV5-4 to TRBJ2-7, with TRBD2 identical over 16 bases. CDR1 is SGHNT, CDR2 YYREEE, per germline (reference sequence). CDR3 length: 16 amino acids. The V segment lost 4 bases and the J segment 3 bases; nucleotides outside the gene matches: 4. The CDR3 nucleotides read TGTGCCAGCAGCCTGGGACTAGCGGGGGGGTTCTACGAGCAGTACTTC. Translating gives CASSLGLAGGFYEQYF.

The CDR3 nucleotides read TGCGCCAGCAGCTTGTACCAGACACATCGAAGGTACACCGGGGAGCTGTTTTTT. This gives the protein CASSLYQTHRRYTGELFF. The chain recombines TRBV5-1 with TRBJ2-2; D remains unclear. Germline CDR1 and CDR2: SGHRS and YFSETQ. Trimming left V 1 base short and J 3 bases short, with 19 bases between. The CDR3 sequence is 18 residues long.

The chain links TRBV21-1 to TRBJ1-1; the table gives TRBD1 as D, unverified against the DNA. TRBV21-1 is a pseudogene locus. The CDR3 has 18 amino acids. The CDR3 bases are TGTGCCAGCAGCAAAGAGTTGGGGTGGGGACAGTTGGACACTGAAGCTTTCTTT. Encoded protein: CASSKELGWGQLDTEAFF.

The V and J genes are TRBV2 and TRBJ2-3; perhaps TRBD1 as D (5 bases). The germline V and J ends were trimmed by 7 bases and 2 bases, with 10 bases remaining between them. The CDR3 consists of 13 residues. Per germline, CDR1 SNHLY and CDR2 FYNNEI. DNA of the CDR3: TGTGCCAGCACAGGGAACCCCACAGATACGCAGTATTTT. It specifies CASTGNPTDTQYF.

The CDR3 region has the DNA TGTGCCAGCTCACTTACGGTAGACTCTGGAAACACCATATATTTT. Amino acid sequence: CASSLTVDSGNTIYF. The genes are TRBV18 and TRBJ1-3, with D hard to call. Deletions cut 4 bases from V and 0 bases from J, with 10 bases between. This CDR3 has 15 residues. CDR1 KGHSH and CDR2 LQKENI come from the germline V gene.

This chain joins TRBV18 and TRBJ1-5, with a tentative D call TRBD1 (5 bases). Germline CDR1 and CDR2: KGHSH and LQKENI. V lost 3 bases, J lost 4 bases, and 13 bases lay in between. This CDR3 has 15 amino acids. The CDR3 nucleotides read TGTGCCAGCTCACCTCAGGGTTTTGGAAATCAGCCCCAGCATTTT. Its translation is CASSPQGFGNQPQHF. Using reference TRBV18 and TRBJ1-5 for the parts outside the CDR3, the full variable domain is NAGVMQNPRHLVRRRGQEARLRCSPMKGHSHVYWYRQLPEEGLKFMVYLQKENIIDESGMPKERFSAEFPKEGPSILRIQQVVRGDSAAYFCASSPQGFGNQPQHFGDGTRLSIL.

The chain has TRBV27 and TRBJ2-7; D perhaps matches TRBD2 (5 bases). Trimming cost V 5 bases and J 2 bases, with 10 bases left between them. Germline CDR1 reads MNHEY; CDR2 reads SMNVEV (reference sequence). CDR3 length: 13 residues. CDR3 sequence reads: CASSPRGPYEQYF. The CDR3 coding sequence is TGTGCCAGCAGTCCGCGCGGGCCCTACGAGCAGTACTTC.

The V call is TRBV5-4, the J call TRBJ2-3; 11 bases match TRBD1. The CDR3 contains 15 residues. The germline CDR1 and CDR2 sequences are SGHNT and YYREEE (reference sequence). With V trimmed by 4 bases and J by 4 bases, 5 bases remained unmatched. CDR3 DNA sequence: TGTGCCAGCAGCCTCCGGGACAGGGGGGCAGATACGCAGTATTTT. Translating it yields CASSLRDRGADTQYF.

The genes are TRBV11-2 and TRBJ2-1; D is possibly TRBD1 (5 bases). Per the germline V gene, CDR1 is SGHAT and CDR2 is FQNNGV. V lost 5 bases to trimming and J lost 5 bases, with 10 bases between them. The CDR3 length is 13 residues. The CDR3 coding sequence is TGTGCCAGCAGCCCACCGACAGACAATGAGCAGTTCTTC. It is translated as CASSPPTDNEQFF. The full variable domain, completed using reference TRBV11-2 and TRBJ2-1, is EAGVAQSPRYKIIEKRQSVAFWCNPISGHATLYWYQQILGQGPKLLIQFQNNGVVDDSQLPKDRFSAERLKGVDSTLKIQPAKLEDSAVYLCASSPPTDNEQFFGPGTRLTVL.

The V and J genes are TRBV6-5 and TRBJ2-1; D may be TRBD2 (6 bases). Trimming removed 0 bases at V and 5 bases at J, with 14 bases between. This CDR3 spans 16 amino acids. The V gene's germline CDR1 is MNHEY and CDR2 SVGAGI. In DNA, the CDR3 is TGTGCCAGCAGTTACTCTGGGACTGTCCTCCACAATGAGCAGTTCTTC. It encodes CASSYSGTVLHNEQFF.

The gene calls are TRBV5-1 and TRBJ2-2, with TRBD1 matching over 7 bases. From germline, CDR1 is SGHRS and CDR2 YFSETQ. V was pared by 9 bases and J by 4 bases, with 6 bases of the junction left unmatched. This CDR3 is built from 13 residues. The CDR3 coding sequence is TGCGCCACGGGGACAGATAGCACCGGGGAGCTGTTTTTT. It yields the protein CATGTDSTGELFF.

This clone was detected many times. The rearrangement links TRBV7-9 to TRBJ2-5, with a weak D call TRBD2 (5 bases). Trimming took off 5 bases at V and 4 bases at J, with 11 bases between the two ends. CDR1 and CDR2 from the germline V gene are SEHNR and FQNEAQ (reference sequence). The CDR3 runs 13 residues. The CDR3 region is CASSPRGPETQYF. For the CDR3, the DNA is TGTGCCAGCAGCCCCCGAGGGCCAGAGACCCAGTACTTC.

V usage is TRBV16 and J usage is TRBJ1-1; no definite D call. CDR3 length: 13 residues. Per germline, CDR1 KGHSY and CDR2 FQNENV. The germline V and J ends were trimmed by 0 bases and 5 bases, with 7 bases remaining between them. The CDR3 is CASSQSAGTEAFF. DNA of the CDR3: TGTGCCAGCAGCCAATCAGCGGGTACTGAAGCTTTCTTT.

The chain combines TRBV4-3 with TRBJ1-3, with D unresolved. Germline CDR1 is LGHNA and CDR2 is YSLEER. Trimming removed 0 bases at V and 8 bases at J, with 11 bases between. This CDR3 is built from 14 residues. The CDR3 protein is CASSQEWGEYTIYF. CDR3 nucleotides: TGCGCCAGCAGCCAAGAATGGGGAGAGTACACCATATATTTT.

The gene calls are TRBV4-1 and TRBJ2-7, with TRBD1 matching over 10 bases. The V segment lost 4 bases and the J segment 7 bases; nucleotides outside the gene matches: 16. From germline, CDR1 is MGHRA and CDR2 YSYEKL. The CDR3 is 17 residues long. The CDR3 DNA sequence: TGCGCCAGCAGCCGACGAGCCGGGACAGGGGATTCGGTTGAGCAGTACTTC. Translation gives CASSRRAGTGDSVEQYF.

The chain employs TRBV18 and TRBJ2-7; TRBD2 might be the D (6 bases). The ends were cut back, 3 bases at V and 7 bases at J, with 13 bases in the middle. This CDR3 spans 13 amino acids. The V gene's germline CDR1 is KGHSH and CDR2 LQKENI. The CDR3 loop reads CASSPKVRGEQYF. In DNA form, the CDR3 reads TGTGCCAGCTCACCTAAGGTACGGGGGGAGCAGTACTTC.

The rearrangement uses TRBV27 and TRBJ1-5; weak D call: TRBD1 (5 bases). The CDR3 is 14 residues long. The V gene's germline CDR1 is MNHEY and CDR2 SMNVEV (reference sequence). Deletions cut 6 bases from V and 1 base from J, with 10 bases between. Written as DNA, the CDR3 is TGTGCCAGCAGGGAATGGGGCAGCAATCAGCCCCAGCATTTT. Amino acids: CASREWGSNQPQHF.

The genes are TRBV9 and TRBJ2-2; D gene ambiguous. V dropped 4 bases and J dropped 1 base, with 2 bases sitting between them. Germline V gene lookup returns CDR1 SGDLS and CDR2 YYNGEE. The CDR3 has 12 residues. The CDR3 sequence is CASSQNTGELFF. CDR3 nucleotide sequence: TGTGCCAGCAGCCAGAACACCGGGGAGCTGTTTTTT.

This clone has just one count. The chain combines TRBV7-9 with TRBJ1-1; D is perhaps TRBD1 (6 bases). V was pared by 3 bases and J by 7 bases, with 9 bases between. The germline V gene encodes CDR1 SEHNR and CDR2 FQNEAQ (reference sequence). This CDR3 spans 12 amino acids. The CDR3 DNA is TGTGCCAGCAGCTTCCTGGACAGTGAAGCTTTCTTT. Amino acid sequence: CASSFLDSEAFF.

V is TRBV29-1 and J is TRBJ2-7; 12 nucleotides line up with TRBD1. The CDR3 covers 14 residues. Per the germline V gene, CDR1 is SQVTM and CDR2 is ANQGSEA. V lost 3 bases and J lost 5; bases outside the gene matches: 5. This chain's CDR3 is CSVEGGQGANEQYF. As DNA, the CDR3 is TGCAGCGTTGAGGGGGGACAGGGGGCGAACGAGCAGTACTTC.

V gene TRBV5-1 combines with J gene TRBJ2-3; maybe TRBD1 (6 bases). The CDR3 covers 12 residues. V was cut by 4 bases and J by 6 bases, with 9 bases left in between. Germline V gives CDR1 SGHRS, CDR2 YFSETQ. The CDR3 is CASSLQGDTQYF. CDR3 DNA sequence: TGCGCCAGCAGCCTGCAGGGGGATACGCAGTATTTT.

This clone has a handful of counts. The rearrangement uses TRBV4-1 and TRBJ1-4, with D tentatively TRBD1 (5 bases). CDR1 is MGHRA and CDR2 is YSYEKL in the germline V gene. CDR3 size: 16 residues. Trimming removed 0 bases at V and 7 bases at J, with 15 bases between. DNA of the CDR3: TGCGCCAGCAGCCAAGAGATCCAGGGTCGTGGTGAAAAACTGTTTTTT. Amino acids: CASSQEIQGRGEKLFF.

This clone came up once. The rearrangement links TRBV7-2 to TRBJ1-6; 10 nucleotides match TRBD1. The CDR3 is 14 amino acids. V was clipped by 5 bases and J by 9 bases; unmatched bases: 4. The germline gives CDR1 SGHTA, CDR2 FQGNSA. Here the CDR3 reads CASSVTGGGSPLHF. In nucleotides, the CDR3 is TGTGCCAGCAGCGTGACAGGGGGCGGTTCACCCCTCCACTTT.

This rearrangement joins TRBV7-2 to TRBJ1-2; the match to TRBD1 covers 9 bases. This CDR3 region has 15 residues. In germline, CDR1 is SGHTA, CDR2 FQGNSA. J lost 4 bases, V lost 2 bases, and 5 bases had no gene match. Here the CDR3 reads CASSLRTGGVYGYTF. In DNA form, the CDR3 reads TGTGCCAGCAGCTTACGTACAGGGGGCGTCTATGGCTACACCTTC.

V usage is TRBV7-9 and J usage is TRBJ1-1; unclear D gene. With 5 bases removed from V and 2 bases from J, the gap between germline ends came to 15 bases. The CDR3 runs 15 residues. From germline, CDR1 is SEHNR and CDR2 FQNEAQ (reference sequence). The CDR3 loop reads CASSRGGQKNTEAFF. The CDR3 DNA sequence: TGTGCCAGCAGCCGCGGCGGGCAAAAAAACACTGAAGCTTTCTTT.

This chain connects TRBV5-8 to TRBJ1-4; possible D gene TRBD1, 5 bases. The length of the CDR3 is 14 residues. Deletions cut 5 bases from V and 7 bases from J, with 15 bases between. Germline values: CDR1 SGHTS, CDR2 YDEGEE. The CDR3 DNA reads TGTGCCAGCAGTTTGACAGTGCCAAGTGAAAAACTGTTTTTT. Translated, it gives CASSLTVPSEKLFF.

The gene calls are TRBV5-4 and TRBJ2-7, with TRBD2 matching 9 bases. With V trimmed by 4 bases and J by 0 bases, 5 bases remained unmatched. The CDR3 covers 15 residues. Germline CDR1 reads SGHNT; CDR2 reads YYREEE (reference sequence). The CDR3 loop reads CASSPSGASSYEQYF. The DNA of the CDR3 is TGTGCCAGCAGCCCTAGCGGGGCGAGCTCCTACGAGCAGTACTTC.